This TCR beta chain was observed in a study of a mutant IDH1 vaccine in newly diagnosed glioma. Study overall: Initiation of the vaccine course occurred 4-6 weeks after radiotherapy alone, or alongside temozolomide cycles.

The time point is: week 23, last vaccination. It was 300 ug of mutant IDH1 20-mer peptide that made up each vaccine dose, given with topical imiquimod. Each donor presented with a new WHO grade 3 or 4 astrocytoma that tested IDH1-mutant and showed ATRX loss. This clone was seen a single time. As yet, its antigen is unknown. Germline V gene data show CDR1 as MNHEY and CDR2 as SVGAGI. This CDR3 contains 12 residues. V lost 1 base and J 5 bases, leaving 5 bases between the germline ends. Profiled with immunoSEQ multiplex PCR; TCRdb holds only in-frame clones, not every one. The data contain 52,000 or so clones, roughly 81% of them seen just once; the ten biggest clones take up over 7%.

The clonotype originates from a woman aged 40 to 49 with glioma. Some clones in this sample may be carry-over from other donors' samples. Sequenced here: PBMCs, sampled from a glioma patient whose treatment included an IDH1 peptide vaccine. The chain carries TRBV6-5 and TRBJ2-5; tentatively, D is TRBD1 or TRBD2 (5 bases each). CDR3 nucleotides: TGTGCCAGCAGTTACTGGGGGGAGACCCAGTACTTC. It yields the protein CASSYWGETQYF.